The 7 T cell receptor beta chains below come from one sample, sequenced in a study of shared clonotypes between healthy human individuals. Assay used: immunoSEQ multiplex PCR; TCRdb lists only in-frame clones, some missing. The table has about 2 million clones, roughly 95% seen once. The sequenced material came from naive CD4+ T cells sorted from blood. The subset: CD45RA+ positively selected. The receptors were gathered from a man aged 18-30 years in good health.

The gene calls are TRBV5-1 and TRBJ2-1, with D possibly matching TRBD1 (5 bases). This CDR3 has 16 residues. CDR1 and CDR2 (germline): SGHRS, YFSETQ. Between the trimmed V and J ends, which lost 0 bases and 5 bases, there was a span of 15 bases. For the CDR3, the DNA is TGCGCCAGCAGCTTGGGGCCACAGGTTTACCACAATGAGCAGTTCTTC. Its protein is CASSLGPQVYHNEQFF.

The V call is TRBV7-2, the J call TRBJ1-6; 7 bases agree with TRBD1. Unmatched junction bases numbered 5, after V lost 2 bases and J lost 7 bases. The CDR3 has 15 amino acids. Germline V gene data show CDR1 as SGHTA and CDR2 as FQGNSA. CDR3 protein: CASSLPPTGNSPLHF. The CDR3 bases are TGTGCCAGCAGCTTACCCCCGACAGGGAATTCACCCCTCCACTTT.

Comment on this clone: Other nucleotide sequences from this sample produce the same CDR3. The chain recombines TRBV6-5 with TRBJ2-3; D is ambiguous. Germline V gene sequence: CDR1 MNHEY, CDR2 SVGAGI. The germline V and J ends were trimmed by 7 bases and 2 bases, with 4 bases remaining between them. The length of the CDR3 is 11 residues. The CDR3 coding sequence is TGTGCCAGCACATCCACAGATACGCAGTATTTT. Translating it yields CASTSTDTQYF.

This chain uses TRBV4-3 with TRBJ1-5, with a tentative D call TRBD1 (6 bases). This CDR3 comprises 17 residues. In germline, CDR1 is LGHNA, CDR2 YSLEER. The V end was cut by 1 base, the J end by 5 bases, with 18 bases between. CDR3 loop: CASSQGGHLGGHQPQHF. The CDR3 nucleotides are TGCGCCAGCAGCCAAGGAGGGCACTTAGGGGGTCATCAGCCCCAGCATTTT.

The CDR3 region is CASSVASSGYTGELFF. CDR3 in DNA: TGTGCCAGCAGCGTAGCGTCTAGCGGGTACACCGGGGAGCTGTTTTTT. This chain uses TRBV9 with TRBJ2-2; 8 bases line up with TRBD2. V was clipped by 0 bases and J by 3 bases; unmatched bases: 4. The CDR3 spans 16 residues. The V gene's germline CDR1 is SGDLS and CDR2 YYNGEE. Complete variable domain (other parts from reference TRBV9 and TRBJ2-2): DSGVTQTPKHLITATGQRVTLRCSPRSGDLSVYWYQQSLDQGLQFLIQYYNGEERAKGNILERFSAQQFPDLHSELNLSSLELGDSALYFCASSVASSGYTGELFFGEGSRLTVL.

Regarding this clone: Other DNA sequences in the same sample also yield this CDR3. V gene TRBV10-3 combines with J gene TRBJ2-5; D remains ambiguous. V was shortened by 4 bases and J by 0 bases, with 6 bases between the two germline ends. The CDR3 has 13 amino acids. Germline V gene lookup returns CDR1 ENHRY and CDR2 SYGVKD. The CDR3 protein is CAISGANQETQYF. The CDR3 bases are TGTGCCATCAGTGGGGCTAACCAAGAGACCCAGTACTTC.

In nucleotides, the CDR3 is TGTGCCAGCAGCCAAACGGGCCTGCGGGGGGAGCAGTTCTTC. Protein sequence: CASSQTGLRGEQFF. The chain uses TRBV7-8 and TRBJ2-1; 7 positions match TRBD2. The CDR3 has 14 residues. Germline values: CDR1 SGHVS, CDR2 FQNEAQ. Germline trimming cut 5 bases from V and 10 bases from J; bases unmatched to any gene: 11.